Below are 11 T cell receptor beta chains sequenced from a single sample in a study of T cell repertoires in cytomegalovirus infection. Their antigen targets remain unknown. Each CDR3 protein gets one entry after TCRdb re-called the reads with MiXCR. The sample has about 270,000 distinct CDR3 sequences, approximately 22% seen once; the top ten hold 15% to 20%. The sequences come from cultured PBMCs, collected from culture after CMV antigen stimulation. The receptors shown here come from a human donor in good health (CMV status not recorded). Some clones in this sample may be carry-over from other donors' samples.

The CDR3 DNA is TGTGCCAGCAGTCGCCCTAGCGCTTACACAGATACGCAGTATTTT. It yields the protein CASSRPSAYTDTQYF. The chain has TRBV12-3 or TRBV12-4 and TRBJ2-3; tentative D call: TRBD2 (6 bases). There are 15 residues in the CDR3. V lost 5 bases to trimming and J lost 2 bases, with 14 bases between them.

The chain recombines TRBV24-1 with TRBJ2-3; TRBD2 agrees at 14 bases. The V and J ends lost 3 bases and 4 bases, in that order; junction bases with no gene match: 5. This CDR3 has 17 residues. The germline CDR1 and CDR2 sequences are KGHDR and SFDVKD. The DNA for the CDR3 is TGTGCCACCAGTGATCCAGGGACTAGCGGGAGCGCAGATACGCAGTATTTT. Residues: CATSDPGTSGSADTQYF.

There are many counts of this clonotype. The genes are TRBV7-2 and TRBJ2-3; the match to TRBD2 covers 8 bases. Germline V CDR1 and CDR2: SGHTA, FQGNSA. After removal of 5 bases from V and 1 base from J, the junction contained 5 bases not matched to a gene. The CDR3 spans 15 residues. The CDR3 sequence: CASSISGIGTDTQYF. CDR3 bases: TGTGCCAGCAGCATTAGCGGGATCGGCACAGATACGCAGTATTTT.

This clonotype has at least ten counts. This chain connects TRBV7-9 to TRBJ2-1; TRBD2 matches 8 bases. Germline assignment: CDR1 SEHNR and CDR2 FQNEAQ (reference sequence). The V gene end was trimmed by 5 bases and the J gene end by 4 bases; junction bases not matched to a gene: 10. The CDR3 extends over 16 amino acids. This CDR3 is CASSIYGVAGYNEQFF. The CDR3 DNA is TGTGCCAGCAGCATATATGGGGTAGCGGGGTACAATGAGCAGTTCTTC.

This clonotype was recorded a few times. The genes are TRBV20-1 and TRBJ2-1, with a tentative D call TRBD2 (6 bases). The germline gives CDR1 DFQATT, CDR2 SNEGSKA (reference sequence). V lost 6 bases and J lost 4, with 19 bases in between. The length of the CDR3 is 15 residues. The CDR3 DNA reads as TGCAGTGCGTATATGGAACGGACTATATACAATGAGCAGTTCTTC. It encodes CSAYMERTIYNEQFF.

This clonotype was seen a few times. The chain is built from TRBV30 and TRBJ2-1; possibly TRBD1 for D (5 bases). With 3 bases removed from V and 0 bases from J, the gap between germline ends came to 15 bases. CDR3 length: 16 amino acids. Germline CDR1 is GTSNPN and CDR2 is SVGIG (reference sequence). The CDR3 DNA is TGTGCCTGGAGCCTTTGGACACTAAGCTCCTACAATGAGCAGTTCTTC. It is translated as CAWSLWTLSSYNEQFF. Complete variable domain (other parts from reference TRBV30 and TRBJ2-1): SQTIHQWPATLVQPVGSPLSLECTVEGTSNPNLYWYRQAAGRGLQLLFYSVGIGQISSEVPQNLSASRPQDRQFILSSKKLLLSDSGFYLCAWSLWTLSSYNEQFFGPGTRLTVL.

Many counts were recorded for this clonotype. The genes are TRBV12-3 or TRBV12-4 and TRBJ2-5, with a tentative D call TRBD2 (6 bases). The length of the CDR3 is 14 residues. Trimming removed 5 bases at V and 10 bases at J, with 20 bases between. CDR3 loop: CASSEDYRPRSQYF. The CDR3 DNA sequence: TGTGCCAGCAGTGAGGACTACCGTCCAAGGAGCCAGTACTTC.

This chain links TRBV6-1 with TRBJ1-4; perhaps TRBD1 as D (6 bases). This CDR3 is 14 amino acids long. Looked up from germline, CDR1 is MNHNS and CDR2 is SASEGT. Trimming cost V 5 bases and J 7 bases, with 14 bases left between them. For the CDR3, the DNA is TGTGCCAGCAGTTCAGGGGAGGCTGCTGAAAAACTGTTTTTT. Translation: CASSSGEAAEKLFF.

In its sample, this clonotype was seen a few times. The CDR3 DNA reads as TGTGCCAGCAGTTACTCGCACGGAGACGTCCCCTCGACGCAGTATTTT. Protein product: CASSYSHGDVPSTQYF. The chain carries TRBV6-5 and TRBJ2-3; D not certain. The V end was cut by 0 bases, the J end by 9 bases, with 19 bases between. Germline CDR1 reads MNHEY; CDR2 reads SVGAGI. This CDR3 contains 16 residues.

The table lists this clonotype with many counts. The chain recombines TRBV7-2 with TRBJ2-5, with D perhaps matching TRBD2 (7 bases). The V gene lost 2 bases and the J gene lost 4 bases, with 14 bases spanning the gap. This CDR3 contains 15 residues. Germline V gene lookup returns CDR1 SGHTA and CDR2 FQGNSA. CDR3 in DNA: TGTGCCAGCAGCTTATGGGGGGGCGTCGGAGAGACCCAGTACTTC. Amino acid sequence: CASSLWGGVGETQYF.

This chain links TRBV29-1 with TRBJ2-1, with D possibly matching TRBD2 (5 bases). Germline V CDR1 and CDR2: SQVTM, ANQGSEA. The V gene lost 5 bases and the J gene lost 8 bases, with 19 bases spanning the gap. This CDR3 has 14 residues. For the CDR3, the DNA is TGCAGCGTTTTCACCAAGGGCGGGTGGGATGAGCAGTTCTTC. It translates to CSVFTKGGWDEQFF.